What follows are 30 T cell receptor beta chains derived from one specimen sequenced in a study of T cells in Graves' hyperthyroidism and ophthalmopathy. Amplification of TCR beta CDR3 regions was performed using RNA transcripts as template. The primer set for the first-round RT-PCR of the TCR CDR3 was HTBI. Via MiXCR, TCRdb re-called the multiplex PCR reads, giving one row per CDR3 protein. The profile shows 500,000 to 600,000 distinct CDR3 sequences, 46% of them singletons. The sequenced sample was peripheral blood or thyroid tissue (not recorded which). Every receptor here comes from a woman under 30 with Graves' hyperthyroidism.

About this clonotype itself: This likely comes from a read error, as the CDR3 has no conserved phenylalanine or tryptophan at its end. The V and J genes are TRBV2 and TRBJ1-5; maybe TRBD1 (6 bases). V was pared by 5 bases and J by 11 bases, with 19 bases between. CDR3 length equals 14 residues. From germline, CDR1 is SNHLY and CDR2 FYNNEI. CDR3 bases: TGTGCCAGCAGTTTAGTGCAGGGGAGAAAGACCCAGCATCTT. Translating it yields CASSLVQGRKTQHL.

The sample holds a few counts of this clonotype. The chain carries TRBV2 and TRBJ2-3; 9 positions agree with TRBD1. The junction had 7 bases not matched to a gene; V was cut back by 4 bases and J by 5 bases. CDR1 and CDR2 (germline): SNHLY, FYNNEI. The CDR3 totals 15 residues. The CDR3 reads CASSGGQGGKDTQYF. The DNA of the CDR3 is TGTGCCAGCAGTGGGGGACAGGGAGGTAAAGATACGCAGTATTTT.

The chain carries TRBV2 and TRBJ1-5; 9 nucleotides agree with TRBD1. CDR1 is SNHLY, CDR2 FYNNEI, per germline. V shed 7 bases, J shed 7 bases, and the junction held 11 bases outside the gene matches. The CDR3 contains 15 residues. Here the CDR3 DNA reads TGTGCCAGCAACCCGGGACAGGGCCGGGGGCAGCCCCAGCATTTT. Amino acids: CASNPGQGRGQPQHF.

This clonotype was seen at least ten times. CDR3 in DNA: TGTGCCAGCATCCTCGAGGATTTTAACTATGGCTACACCTTC. This sequence encodes CASILEDFNYGYTF. The chain combines TRBV5-5 with TRBJ1-2; D ambiguous. CDR1 and CDR2 (germline): SGHKS, YYEKEE (reference sequence). The CDR3 length is 14 residues. V was cut by 6 bases and J by 1 base, with 13 bases left in between.

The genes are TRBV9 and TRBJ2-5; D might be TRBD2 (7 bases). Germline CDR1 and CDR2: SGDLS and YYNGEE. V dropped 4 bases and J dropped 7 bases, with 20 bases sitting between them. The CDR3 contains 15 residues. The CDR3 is CASSSLQGLHGTQYF. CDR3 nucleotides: TGTGCCAGCAGCTCGCTACAGGGACTACATGGGACCCAGTACTTC.

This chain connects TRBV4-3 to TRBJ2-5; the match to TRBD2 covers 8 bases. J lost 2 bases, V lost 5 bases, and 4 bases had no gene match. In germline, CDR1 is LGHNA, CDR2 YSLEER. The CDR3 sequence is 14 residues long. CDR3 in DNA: TGCGCCAGCAGCTTGGGACTAGAACAAGAGACCCAGTACTTC. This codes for CASSLGLEQETQYF.

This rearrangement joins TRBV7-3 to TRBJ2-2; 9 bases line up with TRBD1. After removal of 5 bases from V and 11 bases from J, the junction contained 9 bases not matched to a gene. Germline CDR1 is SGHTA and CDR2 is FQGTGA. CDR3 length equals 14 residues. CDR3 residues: CASSPGQGRVELFF. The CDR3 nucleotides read TGTGCCAGCAGCCCAGGACAGGGGCGGGTTGAGCTGTTTTTT.

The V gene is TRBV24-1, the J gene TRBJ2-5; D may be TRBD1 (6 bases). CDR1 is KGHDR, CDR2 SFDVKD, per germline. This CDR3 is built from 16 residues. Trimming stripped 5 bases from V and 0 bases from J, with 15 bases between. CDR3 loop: CATSARVNRDQETQYF. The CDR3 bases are TGTGCCACCAGTGCTAGAGTAAACAGGGACCAAGAGACCCAGTACTTC.

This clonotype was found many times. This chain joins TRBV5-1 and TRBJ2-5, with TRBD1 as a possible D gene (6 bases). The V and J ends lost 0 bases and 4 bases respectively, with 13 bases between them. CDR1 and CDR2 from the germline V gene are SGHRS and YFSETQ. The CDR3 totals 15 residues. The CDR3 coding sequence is TGCGCCAGCAGCTTGGGGACAGTGGTGGCAGAGACCCAGTACTTC. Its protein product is CASSLGTVVAETQYF.

CDR3 nucleotides: TGTGCCAGCAGCACGGGGGACAGGGAGTACTTC. It specifies CASSTGDREYF. The chain joins TRBV7-2 to TRBJ2-5, with 9 positions matching TRBD1. Germline CDR1 SGHTA, CDR2 FQGNSA. This CDR3 is 11 amino acids long. Trimming took 5 bases from V and 12 from J; bases not matched to a gene: 4.

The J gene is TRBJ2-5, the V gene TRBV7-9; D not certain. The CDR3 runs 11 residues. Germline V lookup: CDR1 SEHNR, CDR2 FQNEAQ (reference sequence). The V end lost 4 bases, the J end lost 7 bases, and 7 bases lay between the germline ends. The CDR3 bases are TGTGCCAGCAGCTCGGTTGGGACCCAGTACTTC. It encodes CASSSVGTQYF.

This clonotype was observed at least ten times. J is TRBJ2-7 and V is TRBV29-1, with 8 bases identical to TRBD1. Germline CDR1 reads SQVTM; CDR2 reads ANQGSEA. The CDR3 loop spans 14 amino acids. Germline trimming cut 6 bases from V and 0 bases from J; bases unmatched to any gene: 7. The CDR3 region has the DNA TGCAGCGTCGACACCGGGACAGGCTCCTACGAGCAGTACTTC. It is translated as CSVDTGTGSYEQYF.

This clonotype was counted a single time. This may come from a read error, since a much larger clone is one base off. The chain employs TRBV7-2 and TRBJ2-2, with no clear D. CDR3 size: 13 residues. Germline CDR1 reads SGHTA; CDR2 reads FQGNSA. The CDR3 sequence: CASSPAFTEELFF. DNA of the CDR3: TGTGCCAGCAGCCCAGCTTTCACCGAGGAGCTGTTTTTT.

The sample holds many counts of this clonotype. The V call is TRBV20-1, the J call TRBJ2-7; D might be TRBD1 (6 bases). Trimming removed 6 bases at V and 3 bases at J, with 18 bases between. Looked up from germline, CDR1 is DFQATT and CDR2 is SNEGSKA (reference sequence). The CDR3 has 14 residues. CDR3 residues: CSAPTADSYYEQYF. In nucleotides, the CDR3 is TGCAGTGCCCCGACTGCGGACAGCTACTACGAGCAGTACTTC.

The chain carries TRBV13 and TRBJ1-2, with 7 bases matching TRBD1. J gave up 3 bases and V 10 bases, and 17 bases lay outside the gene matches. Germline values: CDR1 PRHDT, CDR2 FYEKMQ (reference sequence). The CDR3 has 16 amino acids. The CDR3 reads CATTRGKGAQYYGYTF. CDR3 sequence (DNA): TGTGCCACCACCCGGGGCAAGGGGGCGCAATACTATGGCTACACCTTC.

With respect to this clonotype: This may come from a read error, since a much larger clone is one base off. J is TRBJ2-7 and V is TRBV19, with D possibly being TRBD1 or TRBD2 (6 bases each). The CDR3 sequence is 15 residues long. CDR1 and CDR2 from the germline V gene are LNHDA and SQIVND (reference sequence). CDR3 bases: TGTGCCAGTAGTATCATCGGGGGCGCGTCCTACGAGCCGTACTTC. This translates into CASSIIGGASYEPYF.

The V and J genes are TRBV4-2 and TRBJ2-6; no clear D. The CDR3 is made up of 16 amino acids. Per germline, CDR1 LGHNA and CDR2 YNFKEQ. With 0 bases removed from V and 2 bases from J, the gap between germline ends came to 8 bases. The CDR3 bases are TGTGCCAGCAGCCAAGATAGTGGGGCTGGGGCCAACGTCCTGACTTTC. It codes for CASSQDSGAGANVLTF.

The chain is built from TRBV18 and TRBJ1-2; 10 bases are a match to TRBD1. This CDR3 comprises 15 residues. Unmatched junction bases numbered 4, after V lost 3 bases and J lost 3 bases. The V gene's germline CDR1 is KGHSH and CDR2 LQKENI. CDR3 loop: CASSPGQGDDYGYTF. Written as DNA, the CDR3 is TGTGCCAGCTCACCCGGACAGGGGGATGACTATGGCTACACCTTC.

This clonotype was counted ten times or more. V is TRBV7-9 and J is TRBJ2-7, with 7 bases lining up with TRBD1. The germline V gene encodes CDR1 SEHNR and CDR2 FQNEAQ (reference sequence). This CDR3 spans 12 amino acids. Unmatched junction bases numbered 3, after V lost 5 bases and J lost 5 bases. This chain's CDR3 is CASSMTGNEQYF. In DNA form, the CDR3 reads TGTGCCAGCAGCATGACAGGGAACGAGCAGTACTTC.

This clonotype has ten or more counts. The CDR3 DNA sequence: TGTGCCAGCAGTTACCAGTTAGGGGGAGCCTACGAGCAGTACTTC. Translated: CASSYQLGGAYEQYF. The chain joins TRBV6-5 to TRBJ2-7; a possible D gene is TRBD1 (6 bases). CDR3 length equals 15 residues. V was pared by 2 bases and J by 2 bases, with 13 bases between. The germline V gene has CDR1 MNHEY and CDR2 SVGAGI.

The CDR3 region is CASTRGTDTQYF. In DNA form, the CDR3 reads TGTGCCAGCACGAGGGGGACAGATACGCAGTATTTT. The chain is built from TRBV2 and TRBJ2-3; perhaps TRBD1 as D (6 bases). This CDR3 region has 12 residues. Trimming shortened V by 7 bases and J by 3 bases, and 8 bases separated the two germline ends. Per the germline V gene, CDR1 is SNHLY and CDR2 is FYNNEI.

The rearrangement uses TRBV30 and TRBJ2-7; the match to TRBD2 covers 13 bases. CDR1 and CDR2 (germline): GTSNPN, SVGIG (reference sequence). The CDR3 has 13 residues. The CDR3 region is CAGLAGAAYEQYF. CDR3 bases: TGTGCTGGACTAGCGGGAGCCGCCTACGAGCAGTACTTC.

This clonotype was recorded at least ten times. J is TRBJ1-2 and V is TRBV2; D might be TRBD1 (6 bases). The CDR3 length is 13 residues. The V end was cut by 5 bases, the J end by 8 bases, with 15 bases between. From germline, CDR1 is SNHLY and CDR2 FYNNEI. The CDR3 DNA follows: TGTGCCAGCAGTAACCCAGGGGCGCGAGGCTACACCTTC. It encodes CASSNPGARGYTF.

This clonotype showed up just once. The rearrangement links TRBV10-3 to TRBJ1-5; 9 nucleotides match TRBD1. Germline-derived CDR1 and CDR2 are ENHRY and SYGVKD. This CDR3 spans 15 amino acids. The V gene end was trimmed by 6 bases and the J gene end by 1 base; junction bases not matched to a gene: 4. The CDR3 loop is CAIRLGQGSNQPQHF. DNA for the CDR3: TGTGCCATCAGGTTGGGACAGGGAAGCAATCAGCCCCAGCATTTT.

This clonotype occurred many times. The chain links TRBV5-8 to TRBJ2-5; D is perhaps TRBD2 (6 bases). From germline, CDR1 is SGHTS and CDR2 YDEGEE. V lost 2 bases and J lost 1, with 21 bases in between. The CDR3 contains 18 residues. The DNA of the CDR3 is TGTGCCAGCAGCTTTTGGGGGACGGGACTCGAAGGCCAAGAGACCCAGTACTTC. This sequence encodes CASSFWGTGLEGQETQYF.

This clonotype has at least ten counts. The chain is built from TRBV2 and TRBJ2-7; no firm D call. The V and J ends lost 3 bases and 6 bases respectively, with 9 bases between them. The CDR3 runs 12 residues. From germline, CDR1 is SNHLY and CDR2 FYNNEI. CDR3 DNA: TGTGCCAGCAGTGATAACCTATCCGAGCAGTACTTC. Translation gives CASSDNLSEQYF.

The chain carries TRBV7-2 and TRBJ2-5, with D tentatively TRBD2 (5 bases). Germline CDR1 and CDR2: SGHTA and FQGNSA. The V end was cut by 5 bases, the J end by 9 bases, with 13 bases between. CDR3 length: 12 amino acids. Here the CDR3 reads CASSQEGGPQYF. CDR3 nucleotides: TGTGCCAGCAGCCAAGAGGGTGGGCCCCAGTACTTC.

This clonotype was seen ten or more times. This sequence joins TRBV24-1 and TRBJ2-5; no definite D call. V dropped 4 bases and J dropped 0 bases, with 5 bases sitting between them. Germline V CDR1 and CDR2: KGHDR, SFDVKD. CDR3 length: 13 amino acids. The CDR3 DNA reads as TGTGCCACCAGTGAGGCCAACCAAGAGACCCAGTACTTC. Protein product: CATSEANQETQYF.

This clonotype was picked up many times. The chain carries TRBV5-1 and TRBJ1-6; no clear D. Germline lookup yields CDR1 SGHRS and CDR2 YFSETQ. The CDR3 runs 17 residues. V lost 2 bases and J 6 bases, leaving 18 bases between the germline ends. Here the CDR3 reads CASSLDTAVGSNSPLHF. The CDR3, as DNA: TGCGCCAGCAGCTTAGACACCGCCGTTGGGTCTAATTCACCCCTCCACTTT.

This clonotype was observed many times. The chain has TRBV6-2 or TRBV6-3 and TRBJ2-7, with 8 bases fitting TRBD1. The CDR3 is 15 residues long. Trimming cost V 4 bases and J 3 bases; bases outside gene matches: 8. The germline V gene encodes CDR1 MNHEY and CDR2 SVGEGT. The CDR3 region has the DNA TGTGCCAGCAGTTCTAGGGGACAGGAAAACTACGAGCAGTACTTC. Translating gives CASSSRGQENYEQYF.